This T cell receptor beta chain was documented in a study of T-cell memory formation after mild COVID-19. At the level of the study: In these data, TCR clusters were largely donor specific.

The CDR3 has 13 amino acids. V lost 1 base, J lost 12 bases, and 15 bases lay in between. Germline V CDR1 and CDR2: MGHRA, YSYEKL. TCRdb ran MiXCR on the 5' RACE reads and lists one entry per CDR3 protein. The data show 350,000 to 400,000 distinct CDR3 sequences, with around a fifth seen just once and around 12% held by the top ten. V is TRBV4-1 and J is TRBJ1-2; D gene unclear. The TCR comes from an adult woman who had mild COVID-19 (a few samples of this study predate the infection). Cell type and time point are not known. The sequenced sample consisted of PBMCs or a T cell subset sorted from them (not recorded which). CDR3: CASSQVGAPWDTF. Written as DNA, the CDR3 is TGCGCCAGCAGCCAAGTGGGAGCGCCGTGGGACACCTTC.